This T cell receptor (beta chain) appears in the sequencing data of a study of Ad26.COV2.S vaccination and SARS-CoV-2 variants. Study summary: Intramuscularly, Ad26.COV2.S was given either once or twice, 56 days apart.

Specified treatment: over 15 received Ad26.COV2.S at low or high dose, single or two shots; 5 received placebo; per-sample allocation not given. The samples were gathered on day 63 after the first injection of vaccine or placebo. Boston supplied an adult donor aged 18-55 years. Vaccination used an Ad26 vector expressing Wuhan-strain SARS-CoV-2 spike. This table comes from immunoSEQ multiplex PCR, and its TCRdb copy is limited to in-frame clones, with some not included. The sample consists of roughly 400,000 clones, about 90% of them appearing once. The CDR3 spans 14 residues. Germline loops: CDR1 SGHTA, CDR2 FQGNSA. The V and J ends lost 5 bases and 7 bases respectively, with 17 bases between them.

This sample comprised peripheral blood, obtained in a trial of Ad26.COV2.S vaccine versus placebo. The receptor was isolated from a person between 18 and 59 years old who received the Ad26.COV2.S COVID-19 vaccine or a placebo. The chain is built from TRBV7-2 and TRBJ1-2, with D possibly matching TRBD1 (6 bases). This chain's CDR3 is CASSPGQSPFGYTF. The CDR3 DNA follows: TGTGCCAGCAGCCCCGGACAGTCACCCTTTGGCTACACCTTC.